The sequence of this TCR beta chain was determined in a study of T-cell reconstitution after alpha-beta-depleted transplantation in children. Study outcomes and limitations: For some patients, TCRbeta diversity was high at day 60 because of recipient T cells and thymic progenitors that survived. Expanded graft clones, several hundred of them, were reportedly the source of alpha-beta T cells about two months after transplant. When one year had passed after transplant, most T-cell counts and diversity came from newly produced T cells.

The table lists this clonotype with many counts. Antigen specificity is unknown. Unique molecular identifiers were used to barcode this TCRbeta library. TCRdb reprocessed the PCR reads with MiXCR, giving one entry per CDR3 protein. Among approximately 98,000 distinct CDR3 sequences listed, approximately 6% were seen once. Germline CDR1 LGHNA, CDR2 YSLEER. This CDR3 spans 18 amino acids. The junction had 15 bases not matched to a gene; V was cut back by 3 bases and J by 4 bases. The sequence came from a male patient aged 2 to 9 who had a stem cell transplant for acute lymphoblastic leukemia, so the T cells may come from the graft donor. Sample: PBMCs, mostly from graft donor cells, taken 360 days after TCRalphabeta/CD19-depleted stem cell transplant. The rearrangement uses TRBV4-3 and TRBJ2-7; 10 bases are a match to TRBD1. As DNA, the CDR3 is TGCGCCAGCAGCCAGTACCGTGGGGGGGACAGGGGTAAATACGAGCAGTACTTC. Translation: CASSQYRGGDRGKYEQYF.